One sample yielded the 13 T cell receptor beta chains listed below, sequenced in a study of blood T cell repertoires in COVID-19. Sequencing used immunoSEQ multiplex PCR; TCRdb keeps in-frame clones, though not all of them. Among roughly 150,000 clones listed, about 86% were seen once. The source material was peripheral blood. Every receptor here comes from a woman between 65 and 79 years old with acute or convalescent COVID-19.

The chain links TRBV18 to TRBJ1-4; D remains unclear. The germline V gene encodes CDR1 KGHSH and CDR2 LQKENI. V was cut by 4 bases and J by 8 bases, with 11 bases left in between. The CDR3 spans 13 residues. Written as DNA, the CDR3 is TGTGCCAGCTCACTATCCGCGGGGGAAAAACTGTTTTTT. The encoded protein is CASSLSAGEKLFF.

The V call is TRBV6-1, the J call TRBJ2-7, with D possibly TRBD1 on 6 matching bases. V lost 0 bases to trimming and J lost 1 base, with 22 bases between them. Germline values: CDR1 MNHNS, CDR2 SASEGT. This CDR3 spans 19 amino acids. CDR3 DNA: TGTGCCAGCAGTGAAGCATCGGGACACCGGGTCGGAAAATCCTACGAGCAGTACTTC. Its translation is CASSEASGHRVGKSYEQYF.

This clone was picked up a small number of times. V gene TRBV6-5 combines with J gene TRBJ2-1; 12 nucleotides agree with TRBD2. The germline V gene encodes CDR1 MNHEY and CDR2 SVGAGI. J was trimmed by 4 bases and V by 2 bases; bases with no gene match: 0. This CDR3 contains 15 residues. CDR3 nucleotide sequence: TGTGCCAGCAGTTACGGACTAGCGGGGTACAATGAGCAGTTCTTC. It yields the protein CASSYGLAGYNEQFF.

This chain joins TRBV7-2 and TRBJ2-1; 14 nucleotides match TRBD2. This CDR3 is 15 amino acids long. In germline, CDR1 is SGHTA, CDR2 FQGNSA. V gave up 5 bases and J gave up 9 bases; unmatched junction bases: 6. The DNA of the CDR3 is TGTGCCAGCAGCAAGGGACTAGCGGGGGAGGTTGAGCAGTTCTTC. The encoded protein is CASSKGLAGEVEQFF.

The chain employs TRBV11-2 and TRBJ2-1; 11 bases are a match to TRBD1. This CDR3 spans 18 amino acids. Germline V gene sequence: CDR1 SGHAT, CDR2 FQNNGV. J gave up 9 bases and V 0 bases, and 13 bases lay outside the gene matches. The CDR3: CASSLDGGQGVRGGEQFF. In DNA, the CDR3 is TGTGCCAGCAGCTTAGATGGGGGACAGGGGGTTAGGGGTGGTGAGCAGTTCTTC. The full variable domain, in which reference TRBV11-2 and TRBJ2-1 provide the parts outside the CDR3, is EAGVAQSPRYKIIEKRQSVAFWCNPISGHATLYWYQQILGQGPKLLIQFQNNGVVDDSQLPKDRFSAERLKGVDSTLKIQPAKLEDSAVYLCASSLDGGQGVRGGEQFFGPGTRLTVL.

The chain uses TRBV19 and TRBJ1-1; D perhaps matches TRBD1 (5 bases). CDR3 length: 15 amino acids. V lost 7 bases and J lost 4, with 19 bases in between. Germline CDR1 is LNHDA and CDR2 is SQIVND (reference sequence). The CDR3 region is CASKEWRGGGTEAFF. For the CDR3, the DNA is TGTGCCAGTAAAGAGTGGAGGGGAGGAGGCACTGAAGCTTTCTTT.

This clone is a singleton in its sample. The V and J genes are TRBV10-3 and TRBJ1-6; 9 bases are shared with TRBD1. From germline, CDR1 is ENHRY and CDR2 SYGVKD. V lost 4 bases to trimming and J lost 10 bases; unmatched junction nucleotides: 8. The CDR3 length is 15 residues. CDR3 nucleotides: TGTGCCATCAGTGCGGACAGGGGAACCCAATCACCCCTCCACTTT. Translation gives CAISADRGTQSPLHF.

A few counts support this clone. This chain's CDR3 is CASSDEASGVYEQFF. In nucleotides, the CDR3 is TGTGCCAGCAGTGACGAGGCTAGCGGCGTATATGAGCAGTTCTTC. The J gene is TRBJ2-1, the V gene TRBV25-1, with 7 positions matching TRBD2. Germline V gives CDR1 MGHDK, CDR2 SYGVNS. J was trimmed by 8 bases and V by 3 bases; bases with no gene match: 10. The CDR3 has 15 amino acids.

The chain couples TRBV6-2 or TRBV6-3 to TRBJ1-5, with no clear D. This CDR3 is built from 15 residues. V was cut by 6 bases and J by 0 bases, with 12 bases left in between. Germline loops: CDR1 MNHEY, CDR2 SVGEGT. The CDR3 region has the DNA TGTGCCAGCAGCGATGGACTTCATAGCAATCAGCCCCAGCATTTT. It yields the protein CASSDGLHSNQPQHF.

The chain couples TRBV6-1 to TRBJ2-7, with 10 bases that match TRBD1. The CDR3 is 16 amino acids. CDR1 is MNHNS, CDR2 SASEGT, per germline. V lost 2 bases to trimming and J lost 2 bases; unmatched junction nucleotides: 6. The CDR3 region is CASSEWDRGATYEQYF. DNA for the CDR3: TGTGCCAGCAGTGAATGGGACAGGGGAGCCACCTACGAGCAGTACTTC.

The rearrangement links TRBV2 to TRBJ2-7; 9 nucleotides line up with TRBD2. The germline V gene has CDR1 SNHLY and CDR2 FYNNEI. This CDR3 is built from 20 residues. Trimming cost V 3 bases and J 3 bases; bases outside gene matches: 21. The CDR3 is CASSDGFPTGRGGRGYEQYF. CDR3 sequence (DNA): TGTGCCAGCAGTGATGGGTTTCCTACAGGGCGAGGCGGGAGGGGCTACGAGCAGTACTTC.

The chain combines TRBV5-1 with TRBJ2-2, with 11 bases fitting TRBD1. V lost 6 bases, J lost 3 bases, and 7 bases stayed unmatched. This CDR3 contains 16 residues. Germline CDR1 is SGHRS and CDR2 is YFSETQ. This CDR3 reads CASTLTGQGDTGELFF. The CDR3 region has the DNA TGCGCCAGCACGCTTACGGGACAGGGGGACACCGGGGAGCTGTTTTTT.

The chain combines TRBV10-1 with TRBJ2-3; 9 bases match TRBD2. Trimming removed 6 bases from V and 4 bases from J; junction bases left unmatched: 2. Looked up from germline, CDR1 is WNHNN and CDR2 is SYGVQD (reference sequence). The CDR3 contains 13 residues. This chain's CDR3 is CASSSGGSDTQYF. As DNA, the CDR3 is TGCGCCAGCAGCAGCGGGGGGTCAGATACGCAGTATTTT.